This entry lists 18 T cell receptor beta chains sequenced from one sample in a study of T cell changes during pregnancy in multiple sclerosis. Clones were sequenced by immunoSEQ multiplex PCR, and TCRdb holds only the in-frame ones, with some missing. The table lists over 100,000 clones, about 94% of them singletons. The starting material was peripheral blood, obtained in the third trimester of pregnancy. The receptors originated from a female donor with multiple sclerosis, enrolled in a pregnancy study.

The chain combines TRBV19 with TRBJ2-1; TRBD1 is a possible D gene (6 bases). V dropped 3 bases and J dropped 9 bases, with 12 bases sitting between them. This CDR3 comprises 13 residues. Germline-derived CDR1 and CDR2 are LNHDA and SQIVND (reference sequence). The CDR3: CASSIGQMGEQFF. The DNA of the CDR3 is TGTGCCAGTAGTATCGGACAGATGGGTGAGCAGTTCTTC.

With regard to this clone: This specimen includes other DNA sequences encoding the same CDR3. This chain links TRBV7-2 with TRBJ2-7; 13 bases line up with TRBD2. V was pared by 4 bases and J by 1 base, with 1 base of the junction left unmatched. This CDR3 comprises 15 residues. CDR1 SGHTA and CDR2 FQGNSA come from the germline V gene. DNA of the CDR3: TGTGCCAGCAGCTCGGGACTAGCGGGGTCCTACGAGCAGTACTTC. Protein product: CASSSGLAGSYEQYF.

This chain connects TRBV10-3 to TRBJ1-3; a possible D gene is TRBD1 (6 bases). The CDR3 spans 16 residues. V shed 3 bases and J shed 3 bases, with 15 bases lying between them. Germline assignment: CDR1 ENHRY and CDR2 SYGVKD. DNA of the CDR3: TGTGCCATCAGTGATGGTCAGGGGCATCGTGGAAACACCATATATTTT. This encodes CAISDGQGHRGNTIYF.

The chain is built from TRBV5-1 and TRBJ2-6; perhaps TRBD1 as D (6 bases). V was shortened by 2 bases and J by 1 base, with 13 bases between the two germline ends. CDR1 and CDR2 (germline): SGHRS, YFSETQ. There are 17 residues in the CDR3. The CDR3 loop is CASSFFQGLSGANVLTF. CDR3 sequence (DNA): TGCGCCAGCAGCTTTTTCCAGGGGTTATCTGGGGCCAACGTCCTGACTTTC.

CDR3: CASSSTSRGTDTQYF. As DNA, the CDR3 is TGTGCCAGCAGCTCAACTTCCCGCGGGACAGATACGCAGTATTTT. The chain employs TRBV11-2 and TRBJ2-3, with a tentative D call TRBD2 (5 bases). Germline CDR1 reads SGHAT; CDR2 reads FQNNGV. The CDR3 spans 15 residues. With 4 bases removed from V and 3 bases from J, the gap between germline ends came to 14 bases.

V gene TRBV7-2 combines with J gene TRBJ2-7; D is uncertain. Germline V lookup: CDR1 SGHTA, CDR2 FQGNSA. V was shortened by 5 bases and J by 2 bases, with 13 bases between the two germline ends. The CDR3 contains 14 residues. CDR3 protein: CASSPHRSAYEQYF. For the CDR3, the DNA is TGTGCCAGCAGCCCCCACAGATCGGCCTACGAGCAGTACTTC.

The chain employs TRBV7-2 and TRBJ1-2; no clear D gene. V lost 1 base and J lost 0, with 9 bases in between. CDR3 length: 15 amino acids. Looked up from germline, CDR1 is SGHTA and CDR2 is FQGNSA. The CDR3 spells CASSLDQTSNYGYTF. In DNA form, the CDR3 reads TGTGCCAGCAGCTTAGATCAGACTTCTAACTATGGCTACACCTTC.

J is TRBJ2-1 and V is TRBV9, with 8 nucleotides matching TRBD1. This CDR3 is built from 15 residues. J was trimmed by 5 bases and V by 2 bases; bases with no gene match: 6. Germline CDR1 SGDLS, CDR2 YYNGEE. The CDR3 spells CASSVGQGVNNEQFF. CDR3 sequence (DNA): TGTGCCAGCAGCGTCGGACAGGGAGTAAACAATGAGCAGTTCTTC.

The CDR3 DNA reads as TGTGCCAGCAGCGTTACCCAGGGACTAGCGGGAAGCACCGGGGAGCTGTTTTTT. Translation: CASSVTQGLAGSTGELFF. The chain uses TRBV28 and TRBJ2-2; TRBD2 matches at 13 bases. The germline V gene encodes CDR1 MDHEN and CDR2 SYDVKM. CDR3 length equals 18 residues. V trimming: 6 bases; J trimming: 4 bases; junction bases outside the gene matches: 11. Full variable domain (remainder filled in from reference TRBV28 and TRBJ2-2): DVKVTQSSRYLVKRTGEKVFLECVQDMDHENMFWYRQDPGLGLRLIYFSYDVKMKEKGDIPEGYSVSREKKERFSLILESASTNQTSMYLCASSVTQGLAGSTGELFFGEGSRLTVL.

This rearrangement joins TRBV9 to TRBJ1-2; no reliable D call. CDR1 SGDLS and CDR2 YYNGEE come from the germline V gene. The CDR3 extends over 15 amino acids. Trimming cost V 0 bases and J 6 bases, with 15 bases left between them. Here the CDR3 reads CASSVATRGTHGYTF. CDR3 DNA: TGTGCCAGCAGCGTAGCTACGAGAGGAACCCATGGCTACACCTTC.

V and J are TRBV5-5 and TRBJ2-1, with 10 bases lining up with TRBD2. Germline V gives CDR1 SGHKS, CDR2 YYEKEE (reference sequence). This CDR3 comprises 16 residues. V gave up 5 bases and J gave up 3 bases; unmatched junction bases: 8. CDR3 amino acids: CASRPNSGGLYNEQFF. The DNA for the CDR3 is TGTGCCAGCAGACCAAATAGCGGGGGGCTCTACAATGAGCAGTTCTTC.

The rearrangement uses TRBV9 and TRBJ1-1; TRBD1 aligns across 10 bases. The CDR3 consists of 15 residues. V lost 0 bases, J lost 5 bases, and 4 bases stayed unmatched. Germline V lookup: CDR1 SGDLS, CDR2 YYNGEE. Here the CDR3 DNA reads TGTGCCAGCAGCGTAGTGGGGACAGGGGAGACTGAAGCTTTCTTT. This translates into CASSVVGTGETEAFF. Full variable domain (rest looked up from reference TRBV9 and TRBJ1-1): DSGVTQTPKHLITATGQRVTLRCSPRSGDLSVYWYQQSLDQGLQFLIQYYNGEERAKGNILERFSAQQFPDLHSELNLSSLELGDSALYFCASSVVGTGETEAFFGQGTRLTVV.

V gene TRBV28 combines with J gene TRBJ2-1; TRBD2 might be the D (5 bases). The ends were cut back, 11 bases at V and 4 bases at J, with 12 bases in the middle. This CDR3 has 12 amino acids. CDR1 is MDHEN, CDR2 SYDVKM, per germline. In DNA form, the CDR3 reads TGTGCCGCCGCTCGGGGTTACAATGAGCAGTTCTTC. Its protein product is CAAARGYNEQFF.

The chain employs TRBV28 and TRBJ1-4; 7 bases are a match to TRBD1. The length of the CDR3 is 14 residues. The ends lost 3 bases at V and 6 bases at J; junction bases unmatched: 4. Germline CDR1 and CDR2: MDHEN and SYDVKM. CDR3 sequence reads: CASSLPGGDEKLFF. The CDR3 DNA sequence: TGTGCCAGCAGTTTGCCAGGGGGAGATGAAAAACTGTTTTTT.

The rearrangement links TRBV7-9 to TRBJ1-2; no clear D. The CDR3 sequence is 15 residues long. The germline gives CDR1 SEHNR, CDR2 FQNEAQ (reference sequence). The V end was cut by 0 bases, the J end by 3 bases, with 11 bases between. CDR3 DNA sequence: TGTGCCAGCAGCTTAGCCCTAGAGGTTCACTATGGCTACACCTTC. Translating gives CASSLALEVHYGYTF. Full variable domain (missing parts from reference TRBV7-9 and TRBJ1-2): DTGVSQNPRHKITKRGQNVTFRCDPISEHNRLYWYRQTLGQGPEFLTYFQNEAQLEKSRLLSDRFSAERPKGSFSTLEIQRTEQGDSAMYLCASSLALEVHYGYTFGSGTRLTVV.

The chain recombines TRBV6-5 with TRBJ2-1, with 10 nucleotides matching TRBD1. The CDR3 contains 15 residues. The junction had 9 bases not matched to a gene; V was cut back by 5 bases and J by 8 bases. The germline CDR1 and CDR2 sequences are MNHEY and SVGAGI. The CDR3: CASSPGTGALDEQFF. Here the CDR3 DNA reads TGTGCCAGCAGTCCCGGGACAGGGGCCTTGGATGAGCAGTTCTTC.

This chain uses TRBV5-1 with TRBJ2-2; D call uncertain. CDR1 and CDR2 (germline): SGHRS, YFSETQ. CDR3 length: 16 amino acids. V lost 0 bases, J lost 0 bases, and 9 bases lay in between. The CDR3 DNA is TGCGCCAGCAGCTTGGTATCCCAGTCGAACACCGGGGAGCTGTTTTTT. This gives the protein CASSLVSQSNTGELFF.

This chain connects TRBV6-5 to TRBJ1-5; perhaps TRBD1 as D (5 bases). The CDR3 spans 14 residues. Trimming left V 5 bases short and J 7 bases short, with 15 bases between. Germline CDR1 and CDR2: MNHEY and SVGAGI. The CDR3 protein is CASSLHAGGQPQHF. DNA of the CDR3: TGTGCCAGCAGTCTCCATGCGGGGGGACAGCCCCAGCATTTT.